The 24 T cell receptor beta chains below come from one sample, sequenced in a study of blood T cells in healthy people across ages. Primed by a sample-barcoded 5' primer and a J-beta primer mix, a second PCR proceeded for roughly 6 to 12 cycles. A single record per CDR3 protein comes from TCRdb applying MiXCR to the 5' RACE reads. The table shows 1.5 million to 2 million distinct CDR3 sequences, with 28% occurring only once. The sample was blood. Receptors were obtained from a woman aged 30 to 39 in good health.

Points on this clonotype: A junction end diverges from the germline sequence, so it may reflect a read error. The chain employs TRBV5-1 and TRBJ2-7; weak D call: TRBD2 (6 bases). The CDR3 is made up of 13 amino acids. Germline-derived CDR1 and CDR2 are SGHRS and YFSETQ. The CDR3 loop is CTSSLEGPYEQYF. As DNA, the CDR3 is TGCACCAGCAGCTTGGAGGGTCCGTACGAGCAGTACTTC.

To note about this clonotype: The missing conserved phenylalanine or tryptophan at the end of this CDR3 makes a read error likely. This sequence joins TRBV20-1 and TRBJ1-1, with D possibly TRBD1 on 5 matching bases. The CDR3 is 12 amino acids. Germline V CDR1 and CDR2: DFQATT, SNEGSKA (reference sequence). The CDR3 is CRPWGRDTEAFV. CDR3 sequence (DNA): TGCAGACCATGGGGCAGGGACACTGAAGCTTTCGTT.

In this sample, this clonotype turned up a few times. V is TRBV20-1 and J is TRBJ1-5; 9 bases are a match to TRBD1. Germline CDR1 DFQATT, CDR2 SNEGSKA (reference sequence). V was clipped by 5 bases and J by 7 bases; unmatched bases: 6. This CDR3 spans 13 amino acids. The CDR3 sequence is CSAGPGQGQPQHF. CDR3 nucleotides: TGCAGTGCTGGTCCGGGACAGGGACAGCCCCAGCATTTT.

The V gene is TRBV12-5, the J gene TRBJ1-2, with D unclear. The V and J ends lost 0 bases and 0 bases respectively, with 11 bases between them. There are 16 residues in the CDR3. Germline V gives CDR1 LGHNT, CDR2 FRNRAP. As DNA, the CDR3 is TGTGCTAGTGGTTTGGTAGAGCGCATCTCTAACTATGGCTACACCTTC. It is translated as CASGLVERISNYGYTF.

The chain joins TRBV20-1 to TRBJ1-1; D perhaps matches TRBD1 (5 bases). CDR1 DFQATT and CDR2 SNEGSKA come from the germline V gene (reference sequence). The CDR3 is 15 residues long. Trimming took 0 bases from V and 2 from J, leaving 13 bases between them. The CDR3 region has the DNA TGCAGTGCTAGAGAAATGCGACAGCCAAACACTGAAGCTTTCTTT. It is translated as CSAREMRQPNTEAFF.

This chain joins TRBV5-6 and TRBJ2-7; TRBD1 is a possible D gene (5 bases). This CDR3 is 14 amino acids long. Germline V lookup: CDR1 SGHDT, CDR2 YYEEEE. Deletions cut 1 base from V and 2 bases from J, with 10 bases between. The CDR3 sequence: CASSLLGATYEQYF. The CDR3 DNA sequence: TGTGCCAGCAGCTTGTTAGGGGCCACCTACGAGCAGTACTTC.

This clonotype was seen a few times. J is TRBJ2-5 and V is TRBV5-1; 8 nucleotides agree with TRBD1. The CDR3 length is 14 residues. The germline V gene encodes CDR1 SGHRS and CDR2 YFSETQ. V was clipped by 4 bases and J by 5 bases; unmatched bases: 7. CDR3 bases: TGCGCCAGCAGCCCCGAGACAGGGGTGGAGACCCAGTACTTC. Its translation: CASSPETGVETQYF.

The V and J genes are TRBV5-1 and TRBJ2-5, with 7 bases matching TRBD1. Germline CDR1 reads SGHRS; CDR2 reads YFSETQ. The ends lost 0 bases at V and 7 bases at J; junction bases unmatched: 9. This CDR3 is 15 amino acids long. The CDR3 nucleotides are TGCGCCAGCAGCTTGGAGGGGGCGGAGCGAAGGACCCAGTACTTC. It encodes CASSLEGAERRTQYF.

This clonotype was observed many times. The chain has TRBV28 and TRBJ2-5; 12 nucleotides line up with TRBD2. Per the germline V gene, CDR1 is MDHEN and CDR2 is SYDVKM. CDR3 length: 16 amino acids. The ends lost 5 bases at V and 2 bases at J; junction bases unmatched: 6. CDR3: CASSPTSGGLQETQYF. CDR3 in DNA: TGTGCCAGCAGTCCCACTAGCGGGGGGCTTCAAGAGACCCAGTACTTC.

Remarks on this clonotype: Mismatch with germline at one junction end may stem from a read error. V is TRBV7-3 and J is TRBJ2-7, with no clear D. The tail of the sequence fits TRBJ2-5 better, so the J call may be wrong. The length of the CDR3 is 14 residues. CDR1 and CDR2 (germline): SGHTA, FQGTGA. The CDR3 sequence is CACSSPGARETQYF. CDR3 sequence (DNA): TGTGCCTGCAGCTCCCCGGGTGCCCGAGAGACCCAGTACTTC.

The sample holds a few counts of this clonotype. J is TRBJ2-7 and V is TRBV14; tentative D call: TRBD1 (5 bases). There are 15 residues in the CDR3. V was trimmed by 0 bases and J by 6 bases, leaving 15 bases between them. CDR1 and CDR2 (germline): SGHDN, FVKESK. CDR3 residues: CASSQEVVGLGEQYF. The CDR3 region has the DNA TGTGCCAGCAGCCAAGAGGTTGTGGGGCTTGGCGAGCAGTACTTC. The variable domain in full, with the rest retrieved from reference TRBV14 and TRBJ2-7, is EAGVTQFPSHSVIEKGQTVTLRCDPISGHDNLYWYRRVMGKEIKFLLHFVKESKQDESGMPNNRFLAERTGGTYSTLKVQPAELEDSGVYFCASSQEVVGLGEQYFGPGTRLTVT.

CDR3 region: CASSQVGAGGGSYNEQFF. CDR3 nucleotide sequence: TGTGCCAGCAGCCAAGTAGGAGCGGGGGGCGGGTCCTACAATGAGCAGTTCTTC. The chain links TRBV3-1 to TRBJ2-1; 9 nucleotides match TRBD2. The CDR3 has 18 amino acids. CDR1 and CDR2 from the germline V gene are LGHDT and YNNKEL (reference sequence). V dropped 1 base and J dropped 1; count of bases not matched to a gene: 8.

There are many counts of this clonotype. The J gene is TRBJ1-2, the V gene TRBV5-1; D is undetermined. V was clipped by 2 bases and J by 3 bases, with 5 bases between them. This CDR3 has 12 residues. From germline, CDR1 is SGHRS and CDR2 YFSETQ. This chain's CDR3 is CASSFLDYGYTF. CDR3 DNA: TGCGCCAGCAGCTTCCTGGACTATGGCTACACCTTC.

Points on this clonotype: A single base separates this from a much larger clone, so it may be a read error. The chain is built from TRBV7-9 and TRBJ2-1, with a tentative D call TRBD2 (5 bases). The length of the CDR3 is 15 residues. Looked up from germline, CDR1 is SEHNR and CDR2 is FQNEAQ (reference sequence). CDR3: CASSLNVASYTEQFF. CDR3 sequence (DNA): TGTGCCAGCAGCTTAAACGTAGCGAGTTACACTGAGCAGTTCTTC.

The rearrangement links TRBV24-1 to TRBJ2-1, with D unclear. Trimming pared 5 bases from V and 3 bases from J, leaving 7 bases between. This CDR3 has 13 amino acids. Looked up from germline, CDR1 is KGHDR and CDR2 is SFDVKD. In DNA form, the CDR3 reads TGTGCCACCAGTGGTCGAGTCTACAATGAGCAGTTCTTC. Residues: CATSGRVYNEQFF.

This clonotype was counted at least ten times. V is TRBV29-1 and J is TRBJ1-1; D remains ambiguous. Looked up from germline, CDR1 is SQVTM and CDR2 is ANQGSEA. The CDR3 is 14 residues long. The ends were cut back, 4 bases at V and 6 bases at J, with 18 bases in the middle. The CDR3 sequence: CSVVRERARAEAFF. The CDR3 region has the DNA TGCAGCGTTGTCCGAGAACGGGCACGGGCTGAAGCTTTCTTT.

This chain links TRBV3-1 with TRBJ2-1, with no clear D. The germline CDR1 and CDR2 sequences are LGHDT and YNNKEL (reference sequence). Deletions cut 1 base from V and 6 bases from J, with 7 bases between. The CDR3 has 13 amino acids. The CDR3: CASSQGWGNEQFF. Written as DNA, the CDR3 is TGTGCCAGCAGCCAAGGATGGGGCAATGAGCAGTTCTTC.

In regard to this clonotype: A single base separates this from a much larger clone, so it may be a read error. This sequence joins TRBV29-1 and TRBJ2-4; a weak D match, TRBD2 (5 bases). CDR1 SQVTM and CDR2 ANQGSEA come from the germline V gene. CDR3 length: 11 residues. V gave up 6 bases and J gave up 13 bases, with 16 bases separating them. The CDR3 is CSVGLKWEQYF. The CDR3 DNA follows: TGCAGCGTAGGTCTCAAATGGGAGCAGTACTTC.

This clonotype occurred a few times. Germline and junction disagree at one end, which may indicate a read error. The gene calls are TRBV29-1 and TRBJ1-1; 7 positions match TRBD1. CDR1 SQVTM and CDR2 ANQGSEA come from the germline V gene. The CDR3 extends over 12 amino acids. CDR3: CSGERQGTETFF. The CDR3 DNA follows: TGCAGCGGGGAACGACAGGGAACTGAAACTTTCTTT.

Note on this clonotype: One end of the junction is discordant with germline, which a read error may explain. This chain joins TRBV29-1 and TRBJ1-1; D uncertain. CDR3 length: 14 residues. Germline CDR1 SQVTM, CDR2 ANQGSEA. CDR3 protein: CGVELGRLNTEAFF. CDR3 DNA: TGCGGCGTTGAACTGGGGAGGCTGAACACTGAAGCTTTCTTT.

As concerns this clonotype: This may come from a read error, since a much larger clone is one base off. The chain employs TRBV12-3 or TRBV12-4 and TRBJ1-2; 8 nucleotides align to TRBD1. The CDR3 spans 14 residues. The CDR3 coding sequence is TGTGCCAGCGGCGCGGACAGGGTTGGATATGGCTGCACCTTC. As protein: CASGADRVGYGCTF.

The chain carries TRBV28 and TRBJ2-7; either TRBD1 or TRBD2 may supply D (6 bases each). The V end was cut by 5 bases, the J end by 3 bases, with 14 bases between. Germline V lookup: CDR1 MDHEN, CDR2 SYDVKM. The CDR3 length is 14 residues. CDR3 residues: CASSRQEGRYEQYF. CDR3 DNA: TGTGCCAGCAGTCGACAGGAGGGGCGCTACGAGCAGTACTTC.

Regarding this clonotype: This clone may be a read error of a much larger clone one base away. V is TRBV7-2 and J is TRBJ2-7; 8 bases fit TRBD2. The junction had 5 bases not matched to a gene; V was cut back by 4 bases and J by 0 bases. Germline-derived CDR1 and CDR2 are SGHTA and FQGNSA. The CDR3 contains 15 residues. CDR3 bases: TGTGCCAGCAGCTCGGGAGCGGGAGTCTCCTACGAGCAGTACTTC. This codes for CASSSGAGVSYEQYF.

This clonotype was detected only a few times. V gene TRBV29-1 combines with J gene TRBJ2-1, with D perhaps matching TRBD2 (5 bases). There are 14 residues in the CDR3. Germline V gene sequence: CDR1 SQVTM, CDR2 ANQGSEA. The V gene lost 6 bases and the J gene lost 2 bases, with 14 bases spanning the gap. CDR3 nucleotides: TGCAGCGTAACTAGGGAATGGGCCTACAATGAGCAGTTCTTC. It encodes CSVTREWAYNEQFF.